The next 29 T cell receptor beta chains were all read from a single sample in a study of early T cells in non-severe SARS-CoV-2 infection. MiXCR was run by TCRdb on the 5' RACE reads, yielding one entry per CDR3 protein. Of tens of thousands of distinct CDR3 sequences detected, about 7.7% appear once; the ten largest clones hold about 3.2%. Sequenced: whole blood. These receptors were collected from an adult who was a healthcare worker with PCR-confirmed SARS-CoV-2 infection or an uninfected control (not recorded which).

Many counts were recorded for this clonotype. The rearrangement uses TRBV7-3 and TRBJ1-1; D is unresolved. V dropped 3 bases and J dropped 7 bases, with 12 bases sitting between them. Germline CDR1 reads SGHTA; CDR2 reads FQGTGA. The CDR3 runs 13 residues. CDR3 nucleotide sequence: TGTGCCAGCAGCTTTTCCGGGAGTGATGAAGCTTTCTTT. This sequence encodes CASSFSGSDEAFF.

This clonotype was observed a handful of times. This chain joins TRBV29-1 and TRBJ1-2; 12 bases are a match to TRBD1. This CDR3 has 11 amino acids. With 7 bases clipped from V and 14 bases from J, the junction kept 8 bases outside the gene matches. Germline V lookup: CDR1 SQVTM, CDR2 ANQGSEA. Here the CDR3 reads CSAGTGGPQTF. For the CDR3, the DNA is TGCAGCGCAGGGACAGGGGGCCCTCAAACCTTC. Using reference TRBV29-1 and TRBJ1-2 for the parts outside the CDR3, the full variable domain is SAVISQKPSRDICQRGTSLTIQCQVDSQVTMMFWYRQQPGQSLTLIATANQGSEATYESGFVIDKFPISRPNLTFSTLTVSNMSPEDSSIYLCSAGTGGPQTFGSGTRLTVV.

This clonotype occurred a few times. This chain joins TRBV2 and TRBJ1-2; a weak D match, TRBD1 (5 bases). CDR3 length: 14 amino acids. Germline CDR1 SNHLY, CDR2 FYNNEI. The ends were cut back, 6 bases at V and 3 bases at J, with 14 bases in the middle. The CDR3 here is CASSGGTADYGYTF. CDR3 nucleotide sequence: TGTGCCAGCAGCGGCGGGACGGCTGACTATGGCTACACCTTC. Full variable domain (missing parts from reference TRBV2 and TRBJ1-2): EPEVTQTPSHQVTQMGQEVILRCVPISNHLYFYWYRQILGQKVEFLVSFYNNEISEKSEIFDDQFSVERPDGSNFTLKIRSTKLEDSAMYFCASSGGTADYGYTFGSGTRLTVV.

This clonotype was counted a few times. The chain has TRBV4-1 and TRBJ1-1; TRBD1 matches 8 bases. CDR3 length: 17 residues. In germline, CDR1 is MGHRA, CDR2 YSYEKL. V was clipped by 5 bases and J by 0 bases; unmatched bases: 11. The CDR3 region has the DNA TGCGCCAGCAGCTGGGGTTCCACGGGACAGGTGAACACTGAAGCTTTCTTT. Protein product: CASSWGSTGQVNTEAFF.

Many counts were recorded for this clonotype. The chain recombines TRBV10-2 with TRBJ2-5, with 8 positions matching TRBD1. The CDR3 runs 14 residues. Germline CDR1 WSHSY, CDR2 SAAADI. The trim removed 7 bases at V and 3 bases at J, leaving 7 bases unmatched. The CDR3 loop reads CASTLMDREETQYF. The CDR3 bases are TGCGCCAGCACCCTGATGGACAGGGAAGAGACCCAGTACTTC.

This chain links TRBV10-2 with TRBJ2-3, with D possibly matching TRBD1 (5 bases). The germline CDR1 and CDR2 sequences are WSHSY and SAAADI. The CDR3 consists of 13 residues. Trimming took 11 bases from V and 2 from J, leaving 14 bases between them. This CDR3 is CAAGLESTDTQYF. Here the CDR3 DNA reads TGCGCCGCAGGGCTGGAATCCACAGATACGCAGTATTTT.

This clonotype was picked up many times. CDR3 in amino acids: CASSQSNGYTF. The CDR3 DNA sequence: TGCGCCAGCAGCCAGTCGAATGGCTACACCTTC. The chain employs TRBV4-1 and TRBJ1-2; no clear D. Germline assignment: CDR1 MGHRA and CDR2 YSYEKL. There are 11 residues in the CDR3. Trimming left V 3 bases short and J 6 bases short, with 5 bases between.

The V gene is TRBV27, the J gene TRBJ2-2, with 9 positions matching TRBD2. Trimming removed 5 bases from V and 1 base from J; junction bases left unmatched: 8. Germline V gives CDR1 MNHEY, CDR2 SMNVEV (reference sequence). CDR3 length: 17 amino acids. CDR3 nucleotides: TGTGCCAGCAGTCAACAAAGACTAGCGGAGAACACCGGGGAGCTGTTTTTT. This codes for CASSQQRLAENTGELFF.

This clonotype was found a few times. V is TRBV6-2 or TRBV6-3 and J is TRBJ2-3; no clear D gene. Trimming removed 5 bases from V and 2 bases from J, with 11 bases in between. Germline V gives CDR1 MNHEY, CDR2 SVGEGT. This CDR3 region has 14 residues. This CDR3 is CASSHGPSTDTQYF. The DNA of the CDR3 is TGTGCCAGCAGTCACGGGCCTTCCACAGATACGCAGTATTTT.

J is TRBJ2-7 and V is TRBV10-3, with TRBD2 matching over 11 bases. The CDR3 is made up of 16 amino acids. Looked up from germline, CDR1 is ENHRY and CDR2 is SYGVKD. V trimming: 3 bases; J trimming: 3 bases; junction bases outside the gene matches: 7. CDR3 region: CAISDGLAGGYYEQYF. For the CDR3, the DNA is TGTGCCATCAGTGACGGGCTAGCGGGAGGCTACTACGAGCAGTACTTC.

The chain has TRBV3-1 and TRBJ2-3; D might be TRBD2 (5 bases). This CDR3 is built from 13 residues. V was clipped by 4 bases and J by 5 bases, with 10 bases between them. CDR1 is LGHDT and CDR2 is YNNKEL in the germline V gene (reference sequence). This chain's CDR3 is CASSRIGGDTQYF. The CDR3 DNA is TGTGCCAGCAGCCGGATCGGAGGAGATACGCAGTATTTT.

This clonotype was recorded at least ten times. This chain connects TRBV28 to TRBJ2-2; D not certain. This CDR3 region has 14 residues. Trimming took 8 bases from V and 0 from J, leaving 10 bases between them. Germline V gene sequence: CDR1 MDHEN, CDR2 SYDVKM. CDR3: CASWKRPNTGELFF. The CDR3 DNA reads as TGTGCCAGCTGGAAGAGGCCGAACACCGGGGAGCTGTTTTTT.

The chain combines TRBV7-6 with TRBJ2-7, with 8 bases lining up with TRBD2. The germline V gene has CDR1 SGHVS and CDR2 FNYEAQ. This CDR3 comprises 14 residues. V trimming: 5 bases; J trimming: 5 bases; junction bases outside the gene matches: 8. CDR3 protein: CASSLAGRGDEQYF. CDR3 nucleotides: TGTGCCAGCAGCCTCGCCGGGAGGGGGGACGAGCAGTACTTC.

Many counts were recorded for this clonotype. The V gene is TRBV9, the J gene TRBJ2-1; 7 bases align to TRBD2. In germline, CDR1 is SGDLS, CDR2 YYNGEE. The J segment lost 10 bases and the V segment lost 4 bases, leaving 5 bases of the junction unmatched. This CDR3 has 12 residues. Here the CDR3 reads CASSPTGGEQFF. DNA of the CDR3: TGTGCCAGCAGCCCGACGGGGGGAGAGCAGTTCTTC.

The J gene is TRBJ1-3, the V gene TRBV4-2; 8 bases are a match to TRBD1. This CDR3 contains 17 residues. CDR1 LGHNA and CDR2 YNFKEQ come from the germline V gene. V gave up 0 bases and J gave up 8 bases; unmatched junction bases: 12. The CDR3 loop is CASSQDPTGGLRDTIYF. CDR3 sequence (DNA): TGTGCCAGCAGCCAAGATCCAACAGGGGGTCTTAGAGACACCATATATTTT.

This clonotype appeared a few times. The chain carries TRBV28 and TRBJ2-5; D is unresolved. The CDR3 contains 11 residues. Looked up from germline, CDR1 is MDHEN and CDR2 is SYDVKM. The V end was cut by 2 bases, the J end by 8 bases, with 6 bases between. The CDR3 spells CASSLGVTQYF. The CDR3 bases are TGTGCCAGCAGTTTAGGCGTTACCCAGTACTTC.

This clonotype was detected many times. For the CDR3, the DNA is TGTGCCAGCAGTGTAGGATACAATCAGCCCCAGCATTTT. Residues: CASSVGYNQPQHF. The chain has TRBV2 and TRBJ1-5; D gene unclear. CDR3 length: 13 residues. The V gene's germline CDR1 is SNHLY and CDR2 FYNNEI. V was shortened by 4 bases and J by 3 bases, with 7 bases between the two germline ends. Full variable domain (rest looked up from reference TRBV2 and TRBJ1-5): EPEVTQTPSHQVTQMGQEVILRCVPISNHLYFYWYRQILGQKVEFLVSFYNNEISEKSEIFDDQFSVERPDGSNFTLKIRSTKLEDSAMYFCASSVGYNQPQHFGDGTRLSIL.

The chain combines TRBV7-2 with TRBJ1-4, with D hard to call. CDR3 size: 14 residues. Germline CDR1 and CDR2: SGHTA and FQGNSA. V lost 1 base to trimming and J lost 4 bases, with 7 bases between them. DNA of the CDR3: TGTGCCAGCAGCTTAGGAGGATTTAATGAAAAACTGTTTTTT. Translation gives CASSLGGFNEKLFF.

This clonotype was seen at least ten times. The chain links TRBV5-1 to TRBJ2-7; D is perhaps TRBD2 (6 bases). The CDR3 spans 15 residues. Trimming left V 2 bases short and J 3 bases short, with 15 bases between. In germline, CDR1 is SGHRS, CDR2 YFSETQ. The CDR3 coding sequence is TGCGCCAGCAGCTTCGGGCCTAGCGAGAGCTACGAGCAGTACTTC. Its protein product is CASSFGPSESYEQYF.

This clonotype was counted at least ten times. V is TRBV20-1 and J is TRBJ2-5; 8 nucleotides agree with TRBD2. Trimming removed 0 bases from V and 10 bases from J; junction bases left unmatched: 13. This CDR3 is built from 15 residues. Germline-derived CDR1 and CDR2 are DFQATT and SNEGSKA (reference sequence). The CDR3 is CSAREPDGGESNQYF. DNA for the CDR3: TGCAGTGCTAGAGAGCCTGACGGGGGGGAAAGTAACCAGTACTTC.

This clonotype turned up a few times. The V call is TRBV18, the J call TRBJ1-1; 8 bases align to TRBD1. This CDR3 spans 14 amino acids. The germline gives CDR1 KGHSH, CDR2 LQKENI. The trim removed 6 bases at V and 5 bases at J, leaving 8 bases unmatched. In DNA form, the CDR3 reads TGTGCCAGCTCCGCGGCAGGGGGCCGAACTGAAGCTTTCTTT. Its protein product is CASSAAGGRTEAFF.

This clonotype was detected many times. The gene calls are TRBV27 and TRBJ2-1; D possibly corresponds to TRBD1 (7 bases). Germline CDR1 MNHEY, CDR2 SMNVEV (reference sequence). V was cut by 2 bases and J by 3 bases, with 17 bases left in between. The CDR3 is 17 amino acids. CDR3 sequence (DNA): TGTGCCAGCAGTTTACCCTTCAGGGGGGTTGGCTACAATGAGCAGTTCTTC. It translates to CASSLPFRGVGYNEQFF.

The chain couples TRBV27 to TRBJ2-1; 8 nucleotides align to TRBD2. The CDR3 loop spans 15 amino acids. Germline assignment: CDR1 MNHEY and CDR2 SMNVEV (reference sequence). V dropped 2 bases and J dropped 4; count of bases not matched to a gene: 4. The CDR3 coding sequence is TGTGCCAGCAGTTTACGGGGGGGACGATACAATGAGCAGTTCTTC. Protein: CASSLRGGRYNEQFF.

The chain has TRBV2 and TRBJ2-7, with D perhaps TRBD2 (6 bases). Trimming stripped 6 bases from V and 5 bases from J, with 23 bases between. The CDR3 has 16 residues. Per the germline V gene, CDR1 is SNHLY and CDR2 is FYNNEI. CDR3 sequence reads: CASRPASAGQSHEQYF. The CDR3 nucleotides read TGTGCCAGCAGGCCTGCTTCAGCGGGTCAGTCCCACGAGCAGTACTTC.

This rearrangement joins TRBV24-1 to TRBJ2-3; possible D gene TRBD2, 5 bases. Germline V gene data show CDR1 as KGHDR and CDR2 as SFDVKD. This CDR3 comprises 14 residues. V lost 8 bases to trimming and J lost 6 bases, with 17 bases between them. The CDR3 spells CATMDSGPVDTQYF. DNA for the CDR3: TGTGCCACCATGGACTCTGGTCCGGTCGATACGCAGTATTTT.

The V call is TRBV10-3, the J call TRBJ2-1, with no clear D. Germline-derived CDR1 and CDR2 are ENHRY and SYGVKD. The CDR3 is 15 amino acids. V was trimmed by 1 base and J by 0 bases, leaving 7 bases between them. The CDR3 DNA follows: TGTGCCATCAGTGAGTACCAGAGCTCCTACAATGAGCAGTTCTTC. As protein: CAISEYQSSYNEQFF.

In this sample, this clonotype turned up a few times. The V and J genes are TRBV6-5 and TRBJ1-4, with no clear D. V was shortened by 5 bases and J by 6 bases, with 7 bases between the two germline ends. CDR3 length equals 12 residues. The V gene's germline CDR1 is MNHEY and CDR2 SVGAGI. This CDR3 is CASSNGDEKLFF. The CDR3 coding sequence is TGTGCCAGCAGTAACGGGGATGAAAAACTGTTTTTT.

V and J are TRBV28 and TRBJ2-5; 9 nucleotides agree with TRBD1. J gave up 3 bases and V 6 bases, and 5 bases lay outside the gene matches. CDR1 MDHEN and CDR2 SYDVKM come from the germline V gene. This CDR3 region has 14 residues. CDR3 in amino acids: CASRLTGGEETQYF. CDR3 nucleotide sequence: TGTGCCAGCAGGCTGACAGGGGGAGAAGAGACCCAGTACTTC.

This clonotype was seen more than once but under ten times. The chain carries TRBV20-1 and TRBJ2-3; TRBD2 matches at 9 bases. The CDR3 runs to 15 residues. In germline, CDR1 is DFQATT, CDR2 SNEGSKA (reference sequence). The V gene end was trimmed by 6 bases and the J gene end by 6 bases; junction bases not matched to a gene: 13. The CDR3 reads CSARGAGGAADTQYF. The CDR3 nucleotides read TGCAGTGCCCGGGGAGCGGGAGGAGCGGCGGATACGCAGTATTTT.